This T cell receptor (beta chain) was sequenced during a study of blood T cells in healthy people across ages. Study observations and caveats: Getting older went along with TCR beta diversity per million T cells dropping roughly linearly.

With a J-beta primer mix and a sample-barcoded 5' primer, a second PCR ran 7 to 11 cycles. Each of the samples gave a minimum of 3 million paired-end reads that contained CDR3. TCRdb fed the 5' RACE reads into MiXCR, producing one record per CDR3 protein. The sample contains roughly 2 million distinct CDR3 sequences, 49% of which appear only once. The ends were cut back, 7 bases at V and 3 bases at J, with 15 bases in the middle. The CDR3 spans 14 residues. Germline loops: CDR1 SGHTA, CDR2 FQGNSA. This clonotype occurred a few times. Its matching antigen is unknown. Input material: blood. The receptor's source is a woman aged 35 to 49 in good health. This chain links TRBV7-2 with TRBJ2-5; D might be TRBD2 (5 bases). CDR3 nucleotide sequence: TGTGCCAGCATCCAAGAGGGCTATAAAGAGACCCAGTACTTC. This codes for CASIQEGYKETQYF. The full variable domain, rest sourced from reference TRBV7-2 and TRBJ2-5, is GAGVSQSPSNKVTEKGKDVELRCDPISGHTALYWYRQSLGQGLEFLIYFQGNSAPDKSGLPSDRFSAERTGGSVSTLTIQRTQQEDSAVYLCASIQEGYKETQYFGPGTRLLVL.